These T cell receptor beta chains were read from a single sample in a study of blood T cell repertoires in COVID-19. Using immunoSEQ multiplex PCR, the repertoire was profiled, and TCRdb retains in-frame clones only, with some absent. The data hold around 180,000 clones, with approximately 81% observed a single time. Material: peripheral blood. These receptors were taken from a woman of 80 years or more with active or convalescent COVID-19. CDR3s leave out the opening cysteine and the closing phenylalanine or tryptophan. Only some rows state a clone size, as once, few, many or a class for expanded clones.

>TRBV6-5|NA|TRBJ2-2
ASTRSPRATGELF
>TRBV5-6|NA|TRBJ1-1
ASSPTGRTEAF
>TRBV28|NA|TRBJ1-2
ASRLGRQGVGGYT
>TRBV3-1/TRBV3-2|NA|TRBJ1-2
ASSQGTGGFGYT
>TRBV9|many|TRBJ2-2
ASSGQGRTGELF
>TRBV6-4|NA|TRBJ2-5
ASTSGFQETQY
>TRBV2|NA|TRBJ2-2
ASSEFGGELF
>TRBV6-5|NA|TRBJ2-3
ASQAGFDTDTQY
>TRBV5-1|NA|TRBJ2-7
ASSTGTSGSYEQY
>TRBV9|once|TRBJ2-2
ASSVAPSGGTGELF
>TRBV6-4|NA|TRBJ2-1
ASSDTLYNEQF
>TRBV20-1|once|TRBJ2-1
SGQGNEQF
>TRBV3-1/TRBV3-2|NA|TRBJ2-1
ASSPGQGPLYEQF
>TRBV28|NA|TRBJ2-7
ASSRPNSGTGNYEQY
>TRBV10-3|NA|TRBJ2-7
AISESASGNAYEQY
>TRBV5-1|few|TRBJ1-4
ASSLDTGLEKLF
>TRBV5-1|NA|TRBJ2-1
ASSFLAGGQDEQF
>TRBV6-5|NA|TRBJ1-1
AVTGELGTEAF
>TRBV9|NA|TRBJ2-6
ASSVAPEGSGANVLT
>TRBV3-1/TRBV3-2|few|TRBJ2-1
ASSQGGLAGGDEQF
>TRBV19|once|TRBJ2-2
ASSSSVNTGELF
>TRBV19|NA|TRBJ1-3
ASLRDTRFSGNTIY
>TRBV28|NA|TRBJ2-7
ASSTPGQGGYEQY
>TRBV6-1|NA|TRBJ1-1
ASREGQSAF
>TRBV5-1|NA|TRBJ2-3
ASSLEGLAGVSTDTQY
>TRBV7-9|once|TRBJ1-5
ASSLVGQGQGNQPQH
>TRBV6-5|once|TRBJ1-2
ASSYLDKYGYT
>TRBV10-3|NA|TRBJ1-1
AIRGLGQLNTEAF
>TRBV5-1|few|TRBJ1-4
ASSLRSTNEKLF
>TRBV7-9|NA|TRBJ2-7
ASSLTLQGDEQY
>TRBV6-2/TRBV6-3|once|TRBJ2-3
ASSLDLYTQY
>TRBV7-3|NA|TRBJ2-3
ASSLTAISGTTQY
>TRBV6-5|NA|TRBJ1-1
ASWRGGAPVAEAF
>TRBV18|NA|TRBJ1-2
ASSPTGNYGYT
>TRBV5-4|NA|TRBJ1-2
ASSFAPQANYGYT
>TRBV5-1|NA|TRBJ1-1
ASSLLGAPNTEAF
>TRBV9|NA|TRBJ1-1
ASSSRGGVNTEAF
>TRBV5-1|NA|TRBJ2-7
ASSLDNHEQY
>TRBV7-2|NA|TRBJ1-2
ASTQTGGYGYT
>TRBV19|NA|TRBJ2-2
ASSIGVTNTGELF
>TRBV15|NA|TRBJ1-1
ATSRWETVTEAF
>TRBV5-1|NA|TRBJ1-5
ASSAGGDGNQPQH
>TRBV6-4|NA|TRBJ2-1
ASSEQASGSRGQF
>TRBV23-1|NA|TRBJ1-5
ASSQSNPPGKFPGHSNQPQH
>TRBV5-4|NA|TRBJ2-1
ASSLGLAGGFAEQF
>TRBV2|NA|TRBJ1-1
ASSYRQGAKTEAF
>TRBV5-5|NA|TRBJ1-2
ASSPDRGLGYGYT
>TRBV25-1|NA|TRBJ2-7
ASSVAGSRGGEQY
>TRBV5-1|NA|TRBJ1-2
ASSFTTGNYGYT
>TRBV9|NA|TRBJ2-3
ASSVGLRTDTQY
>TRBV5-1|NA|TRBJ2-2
ASSTSGGAGELF
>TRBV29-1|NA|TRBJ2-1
SVEAGKNYNEQF
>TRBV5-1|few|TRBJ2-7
ASSSLGGGSHEQY
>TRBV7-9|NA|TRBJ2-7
ASSRTSGRLYEQY
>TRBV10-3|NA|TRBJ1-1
AISESAGYTEAF